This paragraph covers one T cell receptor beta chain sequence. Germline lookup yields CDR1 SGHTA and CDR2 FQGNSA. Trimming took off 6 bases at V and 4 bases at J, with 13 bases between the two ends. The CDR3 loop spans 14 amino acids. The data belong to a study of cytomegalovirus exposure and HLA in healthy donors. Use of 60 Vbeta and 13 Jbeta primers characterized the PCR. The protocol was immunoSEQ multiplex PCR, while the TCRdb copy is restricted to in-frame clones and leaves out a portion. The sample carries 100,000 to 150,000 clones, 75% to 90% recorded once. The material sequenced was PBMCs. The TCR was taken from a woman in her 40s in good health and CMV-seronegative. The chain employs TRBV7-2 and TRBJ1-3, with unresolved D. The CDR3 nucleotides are TGTGCCAGCAGGTACCCTGGGCTCGGAAACACCATATATTTT. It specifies CASRYPGLGNTIYF.